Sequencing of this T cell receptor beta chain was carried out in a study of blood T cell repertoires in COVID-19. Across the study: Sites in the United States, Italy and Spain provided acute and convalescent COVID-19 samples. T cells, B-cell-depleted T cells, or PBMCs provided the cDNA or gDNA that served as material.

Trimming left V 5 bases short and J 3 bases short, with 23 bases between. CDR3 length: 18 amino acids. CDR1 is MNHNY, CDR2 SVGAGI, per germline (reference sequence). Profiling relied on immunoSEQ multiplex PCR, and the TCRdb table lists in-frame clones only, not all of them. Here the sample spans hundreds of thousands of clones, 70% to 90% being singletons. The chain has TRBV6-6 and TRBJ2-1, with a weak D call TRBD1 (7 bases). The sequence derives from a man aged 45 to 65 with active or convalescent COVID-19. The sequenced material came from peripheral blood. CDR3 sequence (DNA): TGTGCCAGCAGTCGACAGGGAGGTACGAGGACGGGCTACAATGAGCAGTTCTTC. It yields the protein CASSRQGGTRTGYNEQFF.